The TCR beta chain described here comes from a study of T cell repertoires in cytomegalovirus infection. Overall study: Public signatures in TCR beta pointed to CMV infection and matching HLA type.

TCRdb used MiXCR to reprocess the reads, holding one entry per CDR3 protein. The sample records roughly 600,000 distinct CDR3 sequences, less than 25% being singletons. Findings of the study overall: HLA-C-restricted, CMV-specific TCR beta clonotypes were dominant ex vivo.

V was clipped by 7 bases and J by 6 bases, with 12 bases between them. Looked up from germline, CDR1 is MDHEN and CDR2 is SYDVKM. The CDR3 is made up of 12 amino acids. This clonotype was detected a few times. Its target is not known. The receptor was isolated from a human donor in good health (CMV status not recorded). Some clones in this sample may be carry-over from other donors' samples. Material: CD8+ T cells from PBMCs. The rearrangement uses TRBV28 and TRBJ1-1, with D possibly being TRBD1 (6 bases). The CDR3 nucleotides are TGTGCCAGCACTAATAGGGGGTCTGAAGCTTTCTTT. Its protein product is CASTNRGSEAFF. Filled out from reference TRBV28 and TRBJ1-1, the complete variable domain reads DVKVTQSSRYLVKRTGEKVFLECVQDMDHENMFWYRQDPGLGLRLIYFSYDVKMKEKGDIPEGYSVSREKKERFSLILESASTNQTSMYLCASTNRGSEAFFGQGTRLTVV.